This TCR beta chain emerged from a study of beta chain features in type 1 diabetes. The study's findings and limits: Insertions at VDJ junctions were less frequent in type 1 diabetes patients. These patients also deleted more nucleotides at the same junctions.

As every portion of the isolated RNA was reverse transcribed, the sequencing read expressed TCRB transcripts. Sequenced by immunoSEQ multiplex PCR; TCRdb stores in-frame clones only, minus some. The sample holds some 900,000 clones, under 20% seen once. As to this clone: Its antigen remains unidentified.

V was shortened by 11 bases and J by 1 base, with 8 bases between the two germline ends. Germline-derived CDR1 and CDR2 are MNHNS and SASEGT. The CDR3 runs to 12 residues. The V gene is TRBV6-1, the J gene TRBJ2-2; D is uncertain. Sequenced input: naive CD4+ T cells from blood. This TCR derives from a woman aged 18-29 years in good health. In nucleotides, the CDR3 is TGTGCCCTTTCTGGGAACACCGGGGAGCTGTTTTTT. Translation: CALSGNTGELFF.